The clone carrying this T cell receptor beta chain was picked up a small number of times. Its antigen is still unknown. These data belong to a study of cytomegalovirus exposure and HLA in healthy donors. Findings and limits, study-wide: A few CMV-associated chains were confirmed in vitro to be specific for CMV antigens. Later on, an analysis found that several of the most significant clusters appeared to be linked to common viral pathogens, which included parvovirus B19.

The trim removed 5 bases at V and 5 bases at J, leaving 7 bases unmatched. Germline loops: CDR1 LNHDA, CDR2 SQIVND (reference sequence). The CDR3 has 16 amino acids. The PCR made use of 60 Vbeta and 13 Jbeta primers. Profiled with immunoSEQ multiplex PCR; TCRdb holds only in-frame clones, not every one. The sample records roughly 100,000 clones, 13% to 15% being singletons. Sequenced material: PBMCs. The sequence was obtained from a female donor in good health and CMV-seronegative. The chain carries TRBV19 and TRBJ1-5, with 12 bases that match TRBD1. CDR3 nucleotides: TGTGCCAGTAGTGCTAGGGACAGGGGGCGATATCAGCCCCAGCATTTT. It codes for CASSARDRGRYQPQHF.